Given below is one T cell receptor beta chain in context. The data stem from a study of blood T cell repertoires in COVID-19. The method was immunoSEQ multiplex PCR; TCRdb's version includes in-frame clones alone and lacks a portion of them. The sample lists roughly 310,000 clones; roughly 88% were seen once. V was clipped by 8 bases and J by 4 bases; unmatched bases: 3. The CDR3 is 15 amino acids. Germline CDR1 is LGHDT and CDR2 is YNNKEL (reference sequence). The receptor was isolated from a woman aged 45-60 years with active or convalescent COVID-19. Input material: peripheral blood. The rearrangement joins TRBV3-1 (or the pseudogene TRBV3-2) to TRBJ2-2; 14 positions match TRBD2. DNA of the CDR3: TGTGCCAGCGGACTAGCGGGAGGCAGCACCGGGGAGCTGTTTTTT. This encodes CASGLAGGSTGELFF.